This TCR beta chain was captured in a study of T cell repertoires in cytomegalovirus infection. To note about this clonotype: No antigen is known for it.

TCRdb recomputed calls from the reads with MiXCR, one row per CDR3 protein. Of under 500,000 distinct CDR3 sequences in the sample, 40% to 50% were seen once. Deletions cut 1 base from V and 5 bases from J, with 10 bases between. The CDR3 length is 14 residues. The germline CDR1 and CDR2 sequences are SEHNR and FQNEAQ (reference sequence). Material: cultured PBMCs, obtained from culture after CMV antigen stimulation. This clonotype originated in a human donor in good health (CMV status not recorded). Some clones in this sample may be carry-over from other donors' samples. The J gene is TRBJ2-3, the V gene TRBV7-9; D might be TRBD1 (5 bases). DNA for the CDR3: TGTGCCAGCAGCTTAGGTCCAGGGCAAGATACGCAGTATTTT. It translates to CASSLGPGQDTQYF.